These 26 T cell receptor beta chains were sequenced from one sample in a study of blood T cell repertoires in COVID-19. The method was immunoSEQ multiplex PCR; TCRdb's version includes in-frame clones alone and lacks a portion of them. The table records 150,000 to 200,000 clones, just under 95% of them present only once. The sample comprised peripheral blood. The source is a woman aged 45-65 years with acute or convalescent COVID-19.

The CDR3 DNA is TGTGCCAGCAGCTTAAACTTCCCAGATACGCAGTATTTT. Translating gives CASSLNFPDTQYF. The rearrangement joins TRBV7-9 to TRBJ2-3, with D uncertain. Trimming took off 2 bases at V and 4 bases at J, with 7 bases between the two ends. The CDR3 covers 13 residues. The germline V gene has CDR1 SEHNR and CDR2 FQNEAQ (reference sequence).

The chain recombines TRBV15 with TRBJ2-2; D is possibly TRBD1 (5 bases). Trimming removed 1 base at V and 1 base at J, with 13 bases between. The CDR3 totals 17 residues. Per the germline V gene, CDR1 is LNHNV and CDR2 is YYDKDF (reference sequence). The CDR3 nucleotides read TGTGCCACCAGCAGAGTACGGATTAGGGGGAACACCGGGGAGCTGTTTTTT. Its translation is CATSRVRIRGNTGELFF.

The genes are TRBV10-2 and TRBJ2-1, with TRBD2 identical over 12 bases. The V gene end was trimmed by 10 bases and the J gene end by 7 bases; junction bases not matched to a gene: 11. The germline CDR1 and CDR2 sequences are WSHSY and SAAADI. The CDR3 spans 15 residues. Here the CDR3 reads CATLRLAGVLNEQFF. The CDR3 DNA reads TGCGCCACCCTGAGACTAGCGGGAGTTTTAAATGAGCAGTTCTTC.

This chain links TRBV9 with TRBJ2-1, with 12 bases aligning to TRBD2. The germline CDR1 and CDR2 sequences are SGDLS and YYNGEE. V trimming: 4 bases; J trimming: 3 bases; junction bases outside the gene matches: 11. CDR3 length: 18 residues. CDR3 bases: TGTGCCAGCAGCCTAACTAGCGGGAGGCTGCCTAGCTACAATGAGCAGTTCTTC. Translating it yields CASSLTSGRLPSYNEQFF.

The J gene is TRBJ2-2, the V gene TRBV2; TRBD1 is a possible D gene (6 bases). Germline assignment: CDR1 SNHLY and CDR2 FYNNEI. Trimming shortened V by 3 bases and J by 6 bases, and 14 bases separated the two germline ends. This CDR3 comprises 15 residues. In DNA form, the CDR3 reads TGTGCCAGCAGTGAGGGGCAGGGGTGGGCCGGGGAGCTGTTTTTT. Protein: CASSEGQGWAGELFF.

The rearrangement joins TRBV6-5 to TRBJ1-1; D is perhaps TRBD1 (5 bases). This CDR3 comprises 12 residues. Germline CDR1 and CDR2: MNHEY and SVGAGI. Trimming took 10 bases from V and 3 from J, leaving 12 bases between them. CDR3 loop: CATGRVYTEAFF. The CDR3, as DNA: TGTGCCACCGGCAGGGTGTACACTGAAGCTTTCTTT.

The chain has TRBV7-9 and TRBJ2-7, with TRBD2 as a possible D gene (6 bases). The CDR3 loop spans 14 amino acids. Trimming removed 5 bases from V and 7 bases from J, with 18 bases in between. Looked up from germline, CDR1 is SEHNR and CDR2 is FQNEAQ (reference sequence). CDR3 protein: CASSPGAPAGEQYF. For the CDR3, the DNA is TGTGCCAGCAGCCCTGGGGCCCCGGCGGGGGAGCAGTACTTC.

V gene TRBV2 combines with J gene TRBJ1-1; no clear D gene. Germline V lookup: CDR1 SNHLY, CDR2 FYNNEI. V lost 3 bases, J lost 4 bases, and 12 bases lay in between. CDR3 length: 14 residues. DNA for the CDR3: TGTGCCAGCAGTGAGGAGAGGGTGGGCACTGAAGCTTTCTTT. This codes for CASSEERVGTEAFF. The entire variable domain, with the rest obtained from reference TRBV2 and TRBJ1-1, is as follows: EPEVTQTPSHQVTQMGQEVILRCVPISNHLYFYWYRQILGQKVEFLVSFYNNEISEKSEIFDDQFSVERPDGSNFTLKIRSTKLEDSAMYFCASSEERVGTEAFFGQGTRLTVV.

This chain links TRBV3-1 (or the pseudogene TRBV3-2) with TRBJ2-7, with a tentative D call TRBD2 (5 bases). This CDR3 is built from 15 residues. Germline values: CDR1 LGHDT, CDR2 YNNKEL (reference sequence). With 4 bases removed from V and 0 bases from J, the gap between germline ends came to 13 bases. The CDR3 DNA follows: TGTGCCAGCAGCCTTACCAGCGGATACTCCTACGAGCAGTACTTC. This encodes CASSLTSGYSYEQYF.

The chain combines TRBV28 with TRBJ2-7; 12 bases match TRBD2. The V and J ends lost 7 bases and 4 bases, in that order; junction bases with no gene match: 11. CDR3 length equals 16 residues. Germline lookup yields CDR1 MDHEN and CDR2 SYDVKM. The CDR3 region is CASTPPRTSGIYEQYF. CDR3 in DNA: TGTGCCAGCACCCCACCGAGGACTAGCGGGATATACGAGCAGTACTTC.

This sequence joins TRBV27 and TRBJ2-1; 15 bases fit TRBD2. V was clipped by 5 bases and J by 8 bases; unmatched bases: 19. The germline V gene has CDR1 MNHEY and CDR2 SMNVEV (reference sequence). This CDR3 region has 20 residues. The CDR3 sequence: CASSNRRTSGRASRGDEQFF. The CDR3 DNA reads as TGTGCCAGCAGTAATCGGAGGACTAGCGGGAGGGCCAGTAGAGGGGATGAGCAGTTCTTC.

In its sample, this clone was seen a few times. This rearrangement joins TRBV12-3 or TRBV12-4 to TRBJ1-5; D unresolved. V lost 6 bases, J lost 0 bases, and 6 bases lay in between. This CDR3 spans 13 amino acids. The CDR3: CASSPFSNQPQHF. DNA of the CDR3: TGTGCCAGCAGCCCTTTTAGCAATCAGCCCCAGCATTTT.

The chain combines TRBV7-8 with TRBJ2-1, with D maybe TRBD2 (5 bases). The germline V and J ends were trimmed by 3 bases and 3 bases, with 12 bases remaining between them. This CDR3 is 15 amino acids long. Germline V gene data show CDR1 as SGHVS and CDR2 as FQNEAQ. As DNA, the CDR3 is TGTGCCAGCAGCTTTTACCAGCGGAACTACAATGAGCAGTTCTTC. Translation gives CASSFYQRNYNEQFF.

The chain recombines TRBV10-3 with TRBJ2-2, with 7 positions matching TRBD1. Trimming removed 10 bases from V and 1 base from J; junction bases left unmatched: 9. The CDR3 spans 15 residues. Germline-derived CDR1 and CDR2 are ENHRY and SYGVKD. The CDR3 DNA reads as TGTGCCACTTGGACAGGCTCGGGGAACACCGGGGAGCTGTTTTTT. Its protein product is CATWTGSGNTGELFF.

The genes are TRBV19 and TRBJ2-3; 10 bases map to TRBD2. Trimming cost V 4 bases and J 3 bases; bases outside gene matches: 4. Germline V lookup: CDR1 LNHDA, CDR2 SQIVND (reference sequence). This CDR3 region has 15 residues. CDR3 protein: CASSTSGGLTDTQYF. Here the CDR3 DNA reads TGTGCCAGTAGTACTAGCGGGGGTCTGACAGATACGCAGTATTTT.

V usage is TRBV7-9 and J usage is TRBJ1-2; a possible D gene is TRBD1 (5 bases). The V end lost 5 bases, the J end lost 7 bases, and 20 bases lay between the germline ends. Germline V lookup: CDR1 SEHNR, CDR2 FQNEAQ (reference sequence). The CDR3 has 15 amino acids. The CDR3 DNA reads TGTGCCAGCAGCCCAAGGGACTTAATAGACGGTGGCTACACCTTC. Its translation: CASSPRDLIDGGYTF.

The rearrangement links TRBV27 to TRBJ2-3, with 10 nucleotides matching TRBD1. The germline V gene encodes CDR1 MNHEY and CDR2 SMNVEV (reference sequence). V was pared by 6 bases and J by 6 bases, with 9 bases of the junction left unmatched. The CDR3 length is 15 residues. CDR3 sequence (DNA): TGTGCCAGCAGGCCGACAGGGGGCGCACGGGATACGCAGTATTTT. This translates into CASRPTGGARDTQYF.

The J gene is TRBJ1-5, the V gene TRBV4-1; TRBD1 matches 7 bases. The CDR3 consists of 17 residues. The J segment lost 4 bases and the V segment lost 1 base, leaving 10 bases of the junction unmatched. CDR1 is MGHRA and CDR2 is YSYEKL in the germline V gene. CDR3 amino acids: CASSQVSGQMINQPQHF. CDR3 sequence (DNA): TGCGCCAGCAGCCAAGTATCGGGACAGATGATAAATCAGCCCCAGCATTTT.

The chain joins TRBV2 to TRBJ1-5, with 7 bases that match TRBD1. The CDR3 has 15 amino acids. Losses at the gene ends were 5 bases for V and 1 base for J; bases not matched to a gene: 5. The germline V gene encodes CDR1 SNHLY and CDR2 FYNNEI. This chain's CDR3 is CASSSTGRSNQPQHF. In DNA form, the CDR3 reads TGTGCCAGCAGTTCGACAGGGAGGAGCAATCAGCCCCAGCATTTT.

The chain carries TRBV27 and TRBJ2-7, with 7 bases aligning to TRBD1. V trimming: 6 bases; J trimming: 3 bases; junction bases outside the gene matches: 8. The length of the CDR3 is 14 residues. CDR1 is MNHEY and CDR2 is SMNVEV in the germline V gene (reference sequence). The CDR3 is CASSVTGPNYEQYF. The CDR3, as DNA: TGTGCCAGCAGCGTGACAGGGCCCAACTACGAGCAGTACTTC.

The genes are TRBV24-1 and TRBJ1-2; D gene uncertain. Per the germline V gene, CDR1 is KGHDR and CDR2 is SFDVKD. V lost 2 bases to trimming and J lost 1 base, with 10 bases between them. The CDR3 has 15 amino acids. The CDR3 spells CATSDSRQLNYGYTF. The CDR3 nucleotides read TGTGCCACCAGTGATTCCAGGCAGCTTAACTATGGCTACACCTTC.

The rearrangement links TRBV29-1 to TRBJ1-2; 11 nucleotides agree with TRBD1. CDR1 SQVTM and CDR2 ANQGSEA come from the germline V gene. The CDR3 has 13 residues. V dropped 6 bases and J dropped 9; count of bases not matched to a gene: 9. The CDR3 is CSVDWTGGESYTF. The CDR3 DNA reads TGCAGCGTAGACTGGACAGGGGGCGAGAGCTACACCTTC.

V gene TRBV21-1 combines with J gene TRBJ1-1; the table assigns TRBD1, which was not confirmed against the DNA. TRBV21-1 is deemed a pseudogene. This CDR3 has 14 amino acids. CDR3 in DNA: TGTGCCAGCAGCAAAGCAAGAAGGGGGCCGTCCCCTTTCTTT. It translates to CASSKARRGPSPFF.

The rearrangement joins TRBV2 to TRBJ1-2; perhaps TRBD1 as D (5 bases). The CDR3 runs 15 residues. Germline V CDR1 and CDR2: SNHLY, FYNNEI. The V end was cut by 8 bases, the J end by 0 bases, with 16 bases between. CDR3 region: CASGGGDLPNYGYTF. The CDR3, as DNA: TGTGCCAGCGGGGGAGGGGATCTTCCTAACTATGGCTACACCTTC.

The rearrangement uses TRBV12-3 or TRBV12-4 and TRBJ2-2; 7 bases align to TRBD1. The CDR3 extends over 12 amino acids. V trimming: 5 bases; J trimming: 13 bases; junction bases outside the gene matches: 7. In nucleotides, the CDR3 is TGTGCCAGCAGTGACGGGACAGAAGGGCTGTTTTTT. It specifies CASSDGTEGLFF.

The chain uses TRBV10-3 and TRBJ1-4; tentatively, D is TRBD1 (5 bases). This CDR3 contains 14 residues. Germline V gives CDR1 ENHRY, CDR2 SYGVKD. Trimming removed 3 bases from V and 4 bases from J, with 9 bases in between. Here the CDR3 reads CAISDRADNEKLFF. CDR3 coding DNA: TGTGCCATCAGTGACAGGGCAGATAATGAAAAACTGTTTTTT.